This is a list of T cell receptor beta chains from one sample in a study of shared clonotypes between healthy human individuals. The data were produced by immunoSEQ multiplex PCR, yet TCRdb's version contains in-frame clones alone and is incomplete. The sample includes over a million clones, about 80% of them seen just once. Sample: memory CD4+ T cells from PBMCs. The receptor set was obtained from a man between 18 and 35 years old in good health. Some clones in this sample may be carry-over from other donors' samples. Both conserved end residues are part of each CDR3.

v_gene,len,j_gene,CDR3aa
TRBV2,11,TRBJ2-7,CASTSLNEQYF
TRBV10-1,13,TRBJ1-1,CASSEDMNTEAFF
TRBV10-3,14,TRBJ2-5,CASRGAGNQETQYF
TRBV19,15,TRBJ2-5,CASSSPGLGEKTQYF
TRBV28,16,TRBJ2-2,CASSSPGGGLRRELFF
TRBV27,12,TRBJ2-7,CASRASGYEQYF
TRBV4-2,18,TRBJ2-1,CASSQVHLAGGRGNEQFF
TRBV10-2,13,TRBJ1-5,CASSGRGSQPQHF
TRBV2,13,TRBJ2-7,CASSGRTALEQYF
TRBV5-6,14,TRBJ2-7,CASSLGQGTWEQYF
TRBV6-5,16,TRBJ1-5,CASSSMPGTINQPQHF
TRBV6-1,12,TRBJ2-7,CASSERGSEQYF
TRBV5-4,14,TRBJ1-2,CASSLDRLKRGYTF
TRBV28,12,TRBJ2-3,CASTQRGDTQYF
TRBV18,15,TRBJ1-1,CASSPYRNMNTEAFF
TRBV9,15,TRBJ2-1,CASSVVSGAYNEQFF
TRBV29-1,13,TRBJ1-2,CSVSPGTGNGYTF
TRBV19,13,TRBJ2-3,CASSTARGDTQYF
TRBV5-6,16,TRBJ2-1,CASITGRSGSEDEQFF
TRBV18,14,TRBJ2-3,CASSPGQWTDTQYF
TRBV19,16,TRBJ1-5,CASSIVSGHNNQPQHF
TRBV29-1,14,TRBJ2-7,CSVGGQGPSYEQYF
TRBV2,14,TRBJ2-7,CASSEGRDGREQYF
TRBV28,14,TRBJ1-2,CASSWAGANYGYTF
TRBV5-1,14,TRBJ2-5,CASSYGQGGETQYF
TRBV5-1,14,TRBJ2-7,CASSLASRSYEQYF